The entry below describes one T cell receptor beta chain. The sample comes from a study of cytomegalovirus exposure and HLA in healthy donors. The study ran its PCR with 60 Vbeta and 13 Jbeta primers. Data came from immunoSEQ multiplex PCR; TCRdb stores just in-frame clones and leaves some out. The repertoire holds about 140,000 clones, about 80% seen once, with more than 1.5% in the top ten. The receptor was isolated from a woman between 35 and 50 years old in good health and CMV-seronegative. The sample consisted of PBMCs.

DNA of the CDR3: TGTGCCTGGAGTGTAAGGAGCTTCAATTCACCCCTCCACTTT. Encoded protein: CAWSVRSFNSPLHF. This chain joins TRBV30 and TRBJ1-6; D gene uncertain. The CDR3 extends over 14 amino acids. Germline V lookup: CDR1 GTSNPN, CDR2 SVGIG (reference sequence). The V and J ends lost 0 bases and 7 bases respectively, with 10 bases between them.